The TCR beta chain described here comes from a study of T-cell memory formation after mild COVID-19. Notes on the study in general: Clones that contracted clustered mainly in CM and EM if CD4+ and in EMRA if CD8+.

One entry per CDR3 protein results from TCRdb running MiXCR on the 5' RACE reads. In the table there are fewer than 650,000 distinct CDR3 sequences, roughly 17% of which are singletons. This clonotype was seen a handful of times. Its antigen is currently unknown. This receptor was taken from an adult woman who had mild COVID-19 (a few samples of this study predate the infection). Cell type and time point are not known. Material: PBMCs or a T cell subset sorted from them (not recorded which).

CDR3 residues: CASSQRTSVDTGELFF. The CDR3, as DNA: TGTGCCAGCAGCCAACGGACTAGCGTCGACACCGGGGAGCTGTTTTTT. The chain has TRBV4-2 and TRBJ2-2; the match to TRBD2 covers 9 bases. J gave up 3 bases and V 2 bases, and 4 bases lay outside the gene matches. This CDR3 contains 16 residues. In germline, CDR1 is LGHNA, CDR2 YNFKEQ.